Listed here is a single T cell receptor (beta chain). Its antigen is undetermined. The entry originates in a study of blood T cells in healthy people across ages. Overall study context: About one barcoded beta molecule per two T cells was the capture yield of template switching.

Study results and caveats: With age, beta diversity per million T cells declined roughly linearly, significantly by approximately 41.

Through a sample-barcoded 5' primer and a J-beta primer mix, a second PCR was run for roughly 6 to 11 cycles. TCRdb used MiXCR to reprocess the 5' RACE reads, holding one entry per CDR3 protein. This sample has some 760,000 distinct CDR3 sequences, with roughly 25% found just once. The V end lost 10 bases, the J end lost 0 bases, and 15 bases lay between the germline ends. Germline CDR1 is SGHRS and CDR2 is YFSETQ. The CDR3 spans 14 residues. This sample was shared with a second study, whose subject was T cells of mothers and their children. That publication notes: Detection of persistent microchimeric T cell clones did not occur.

The source of this sequence is a boy younger than 18 in good health. The chain couples TRBV5-1 to TRBJ2-3; no clear D. Sequencing was done on a sample of blood. The CDR3 sequence is CAPSSPESTDTQYF. CDR3 in DNA: TGCGCCCCAAGCTCTCCGGAAAGCACAGATACGCAGTATTTT.